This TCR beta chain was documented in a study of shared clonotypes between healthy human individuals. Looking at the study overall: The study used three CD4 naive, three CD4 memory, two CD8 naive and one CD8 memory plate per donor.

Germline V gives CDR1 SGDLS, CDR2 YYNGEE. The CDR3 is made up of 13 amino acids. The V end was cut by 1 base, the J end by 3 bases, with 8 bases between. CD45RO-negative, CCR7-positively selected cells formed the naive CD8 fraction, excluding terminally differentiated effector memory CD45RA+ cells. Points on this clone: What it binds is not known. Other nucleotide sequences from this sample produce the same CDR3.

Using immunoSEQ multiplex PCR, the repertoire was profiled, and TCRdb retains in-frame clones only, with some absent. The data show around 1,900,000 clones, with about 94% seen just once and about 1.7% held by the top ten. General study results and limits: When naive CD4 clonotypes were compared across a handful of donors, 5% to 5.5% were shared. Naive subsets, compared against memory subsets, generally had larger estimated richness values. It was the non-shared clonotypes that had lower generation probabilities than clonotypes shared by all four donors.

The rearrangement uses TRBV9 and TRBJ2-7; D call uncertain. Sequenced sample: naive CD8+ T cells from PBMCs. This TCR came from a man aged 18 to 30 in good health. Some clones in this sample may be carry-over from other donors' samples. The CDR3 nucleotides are TGTGCCAGCAGCGTAAACCCTAACTACGAGCAGTACTTC. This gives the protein CASSVNPNYEQYF.